This entry concerns a single T cell receptor beta chain. Its target is not known. This sample was included in a study of CD8 T cells in ankylosing spondylitis. The CDR3 is 15 residues long. V lost 2 bases and J lost 6, with 14 bases in between. TCRdb re-analysed the 5' RACE reads in MiXCR, keeping a single row per CDR3 protein. The data show about 220,000 distinct CDR3 sequences, about 10% seen once. Study findings and constraints: In ankylosing spondylitis patients, matched synovial fluid reportedly showed significant enrichment of disease-linked clones. As for the disease-linked clones, they showed a CD8+ phenotype and occurred at relatively low frequencies in peripheral blood.

Sequenced: blood, either unsorted or a sorted T cell fraction (not recorded which). This chain connects TRBV12-3 or TRBV12-4 to TRBJ1-5, with a possible D match to TRBD1 (5 bases). This receptor was obtained from a male donor with ankylosing spondylitis or in good health (not recorded which). The CDR3 region is CASSLPGTECQPQHF. The DNA of the CDR3 is TGTGCCAGCAGTTTACCGGGGACGGAATGTCAGCCCCAGCATTTT.